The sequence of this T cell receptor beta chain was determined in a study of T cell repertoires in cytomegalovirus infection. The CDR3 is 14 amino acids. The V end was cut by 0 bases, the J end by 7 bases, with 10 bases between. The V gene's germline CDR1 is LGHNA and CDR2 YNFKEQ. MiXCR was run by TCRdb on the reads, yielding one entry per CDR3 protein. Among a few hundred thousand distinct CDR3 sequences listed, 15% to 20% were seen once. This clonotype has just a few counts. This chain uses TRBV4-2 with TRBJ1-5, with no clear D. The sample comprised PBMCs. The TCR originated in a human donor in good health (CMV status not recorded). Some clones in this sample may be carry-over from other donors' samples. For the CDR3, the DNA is TGTGCCAGCAGCCAAGAAGCCCCGGAACAGCCCCAGCATTTT. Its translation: CASSQEAPEQPQHF.